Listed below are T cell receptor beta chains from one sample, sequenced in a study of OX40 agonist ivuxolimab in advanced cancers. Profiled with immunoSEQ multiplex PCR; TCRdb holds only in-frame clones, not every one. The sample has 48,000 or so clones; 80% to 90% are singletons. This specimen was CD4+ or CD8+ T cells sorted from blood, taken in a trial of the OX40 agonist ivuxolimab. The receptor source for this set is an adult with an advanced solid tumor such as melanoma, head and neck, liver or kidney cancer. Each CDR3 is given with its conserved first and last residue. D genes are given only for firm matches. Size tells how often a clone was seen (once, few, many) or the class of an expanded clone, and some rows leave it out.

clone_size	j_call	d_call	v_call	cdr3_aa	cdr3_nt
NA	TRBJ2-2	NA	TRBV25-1	CASSDTGMRTGELFF	TGTGCCAGCAGTGACACAGGGATGAGGACCGGGGAGCTGTTTTTT
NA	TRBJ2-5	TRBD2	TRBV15	CATSRKRGFGETQYF	TGTGCCACCAGCCGAAAGCGGGGATTTGGTGAGACCCAGTACTTC
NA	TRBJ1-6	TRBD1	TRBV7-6	CASSPNNALFGQGNSPLHF	TGTGCCAGCAGCCCGAACAATGCCCTTTTCGGACAGGGGAACTCACCCCTCCACTTT
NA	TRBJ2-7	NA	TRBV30	CAWEGSAYYEQYF	TGTGCCTGGGAGGGGTCGGCTTACTACGAGCAGTACTTC
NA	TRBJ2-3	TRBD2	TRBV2	CASSVLGSGGPDTQYF	TGTGCCAGCAGTGTCCTGGGTAGCGGGGGTCCAGATACGCAGTATTTT
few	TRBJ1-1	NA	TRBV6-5	CASTGENTEAFF	TGTGCCAGCACTGGGGAGAACACTGAAGCTTTCTTT
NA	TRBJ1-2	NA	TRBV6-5	CASSYGQDYGYTF	TGTGCCAGCAGTTACGGTCAAGACTATGGCTACACCTTC
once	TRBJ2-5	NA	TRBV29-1	CSVEIKVSPQETQYF	TGCAGCGTTGAAATTAAGGTCAGCCCCCAAGAGACCCAGTACTTC
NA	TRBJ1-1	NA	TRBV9	CASSVADTEAFF	TGTGCCAGCAGCGTAGCGGACACTGAAGCTTTCTTT
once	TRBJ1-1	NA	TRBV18	CASSPPFNRVILAFF	TGTGCCAGCTCACCACCGTTTAACAGGGTCATTCTGGCTTTCTTT
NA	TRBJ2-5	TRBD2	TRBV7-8	CASSPGWAGGQETQYF	TGTGCCAGCAGTCCTGGCTGGGCGGGGGGGCAGGAGACCCAGTACTTC